The rows below give T cell receptor beta chains drawn from one sample of a study of T cell repertoires in ileal Crohn's disease. Measured with immunoSEQ multiplex PCR; TCRdb has only the in-frame clones, and not every one. The data contain about 13,000 clones, more than 60% of them seen just once; the ten biggest clones take up over 6.5%. The sequencing sample was made of ileal tissue. Receptor source: an adult with Crohn's disease. The CDR3 runs from the conserved cysteine through the conserved F or W. The D gene is left open where the match is weak. Clone size is stated in some rows and not others, as once, few, many or a class when expanded.

CDR3 DNA	CDR3 protein	J gene	D gene	clone size	V gene
TGTGCCAGCAGCTTAGACAGGTCTGGGGCCAACGTCCTGACTTTC	CASSLDRSGANVLTF	TRBJ2-6	-	-	TRBV7-6
TGTGCCAGCAATTCGGGGGACTTAGACAATGAGCAGTTCTTC	CASNSGDLDNEQFF	TRBJ2-1	-	-	TRBV9
TGTGCCAGCAGTCAGCGGGGGGGCCCCTATGAGCAGTTCTTC	CASSQRGGPYEQFF	TRBJ2-1	TRBD2	once	TRBV27
TGTGCCAGCAGTTTGCAACAGGGGATAGGGAATTCACCCCTCCACTTT	CASSLQQGIGNSPLHF	TRBJ1-6	TRBD1	-	TRBV6-5
TGTGCCAGCAGCTTGGACGGAGTTGGCTACACCTTC	CASSLDGVGYTF	TRBJ1-2	-	-	TRBV7-3
TGTGCCAGTAGACTGGACAACTTCAATCAGCCCCAGCATTTT	CASRLDNFNQPQHF	TRBJ1-5	-	few	TRBV19
TGTGCCATCAGTGAGACACACTCCCTTAATTCACCCCTCCACTTT	CAISETHSLNSPLHF	TRBJ1-6	-	-	TRBV10-3
TGCGCCAGTCGCACGACCGGGACAGTCGACTACGAGCAGTACTTC	CASRTTGTVDYEQYF	TRBJ2-7	TRBD1	-	TRBV5-1
TGTGCCAGCAAGGCAGGAGCCCTCAGCTCCTACGAGCAGTACTTC	CASKAGALSSYEQYF	TRBJ2-7	-	-	TRBV6-1
TGTGCCAGCATCCAGAGGGCAAGTGACTCCTACGAGCAGTACTTC	CASIQRASDSYEQYF	TRBJ2-7	-	-	TRBV7-8
TGTGCCAGCAGCCGAACTAGCGGGGGCGGTAGAAATACGCAGTATTTT	CASSRTSGGGRNTQYF	TRBJ2-3	TRBD2	-	TRBV14
TGTGCCAGCAGCCCCGGACCTGGGGAGACCCAGTACTTC	CASSPGPGETQYF	TRBJ2-5	-	once	TRBV7-9
TGTGCCAGCAGCTTAAGAGGGAGCTCCTACAATGAGCAGTTCTTC	CASSLRGSSYNEQFF	TRBJ2-1	-	-	TRBV7-9
TGTGCCAGCAGCTCGATTGGACGGAATAATCAGCCCCAGCATTTT	CASSSIGRNNQPQHF	TRBJ1-5	-	-	TRBV7-2
TGCGCCAGCAGCTTGGTGGGGGGAGAGACCCAGTACTTC	CASSLVGGETQYF	TRBJ2-5	-	medium-sized	TRBV5-1
TGTGCCAGCGAGAAAAAGGACACCCAGACCCAGTACTTC	CASEKKDTQTQYF	TRBJ2-5	-	medium-sized	TRBV6-1
TGTGCCAGCAGCCAAGAGCGGAATCGACAGAGGGAGGGTGATAGCAATCAGCCCCAGCATTTT	CASSQERNRQREGDSNQPQHF	TRBJ1-5	-	-	TRBV14
TGTGCCAGCAGCCAGGACATACAAACTGGCTACACCTTC	CASSQDIQTGYTF	TRBJ1-2	-	-	TRBV5-5
TGTGCCAGCGGGTTGCGGCCTTTTGAAAAACTGTTTTTT	CASGLRPFEKLFF	TRBJ1-4	-	-	TRBV2
TGTGCCAGCAGGACAGAGAATGAAAAACTGTTTTTT	CASRTENEKLFF	TRBJ1-4	-	-	TRBV7-2
TGTGCCAGCAGCCAATACGGGACTAGCGGAGACACAGATACGCAGTATTTT	CASSQYGTSGDTDTQYF	TRBJ2-3	TRBD2	-	TRBV5-8
TGTGCCAGCAGCTTACAGCCAGCTAGCACAGATACGCAGTATTTT	CASSLQPASTDTQYF	TRBJ2-3	-	-	TRBV7-2
TGTGCCACCTCGGCTAGCGGGGGCAGCTCCTACAATGAGCAGTTCTTC	CATSASGGSSYNEQFF	TRBJ2-1	TRBD2	few	TRBV10-3
TGTGCCAGCAGCCCATACAGGGGAAACACTGAAGCTTTCTTT	CASSPYRGNTEAFF	TRBJ1-1	TRBD1	-	TRBV6-1
TGTGCCAGCAGTTATTCCGAGCGGGGGGAAGATACGCAGTATTTT	CASSYSERGEDTQYF	TRBJ2-3	TRBD2	-	TRBV7-9
TGTGCCAGCAGTGGAGACAGGGCCCACGAGCAGTACTTC	CASSGDRAHEQYF	TRBJ2-7	TRBD1	-	TRBV25-1
TGTGCCAGCAGCTCAAGGGGAAACCAGGGCGAGCAGTACTTC	CASSSRGNQGEQYF	TRBJ2-7	-	-	TRBV7-8
TGTGCCAGCTTCGGAGGGGTAGCCAAAAACATTCAGTACTTC	CASFGGVAKNIQYF	TRBJ2-4	-	-	TRBV28
TGTGCCAGCCAAGACGGGGGGTCTGGAAACACCATATATTTT	CASQDGGSGNTIYF	TRBJ1-3	-	-	TRBV6-5
TGCAGCGTTGAGTTGGGGGGAACCATTAGCTCCTACGAGCAGTACTTC	CSVELGGTISSYEQYF	TRBJ2-7	-	once	TRBV29-1
TGTGCCAGCAGCTCAGGGTGGCAGGGGGCTCTGGAAACTAATGAAAAACTGTTTTTT	CASSSGWQGALETNEKLFF	TRBJ1-4	TRBD1	few	TRBV7-9
TGTGCCAGCTCACCAAGTCAGTATACCTACGAGCAGTACTTC	CASSPSQYTYEQYF	TRBJ2-7	-	-	TRBV18
TGTGCCAGCAGTCGATCGGGACAGAAATATGGCTACACCTTC	CASSRSGQKYGYTF	TRBJ1-2	TRBD1	-	TRBV27
TGCGCCAGCAGGCCCGGGACAGGGAAATCACCCCTCCACTTT	CASRPGTGKSPLHF	TRBJ1-6	TRBD1	-	TRBV5-1
TGTGCCAGCAGTGACCGGACACCCTACGAGCAGTACTTC	CASSDRTPYEQYF	TRBJ2-7	-	few	TRBV2
TGTGCCAGTACCGACCAAACAGATACGCAGTATTTT	CASTDQTDTQYF	TRBJ2-3	-	medium-sized	TRBV19
TGTGCCAGCTCACTTCTCCGCGCTGACACCGGGGAGCTGTTTTTT	CASSLLRADTGELFF	TRBJ2-2	-	-	TRBV18
TGCGCCAGCAGCCCACGGACAGGGCGGGAAGCTTTCTTT	CASSPRTGREAFF	TRBJ1-1	TRBD1	-	TRBV5-1
TGCAGCGTTGTTAGGCAGGGGGCGAACACTGAAGCTTTCTTT	CSVVRQGANTEAFF	TRBJ1-1	TRBD1	-	TRBV29-1
TGTGCCAGCAGCTTAATCGTTTCTCGAACTGAAGCTTTCTTT	CASSLIVSRTEAFF	TRBJ1-1	-	-	TRBV11-2
TGTGCCAGCAGTACACTTAGCGGGCAAGAGACCCAGTACTTC	CASSTLSGQETQYF	TRBJ2-5	TRBD2	-	TRBV6-1
TGTGCCAGCAGTGCCCGGGGGTCCGCCTCTGGAAACACCATATATTTT	CASSARGSASGNTIYF	TRBJ1-3	-	-	TRBV6-1
TGTGCCAGCAGCTGGGGGACTGAAGCTTTCTTT	CASSWGTEAFF	TRBJ1-1	-	-	TRBV5-6
TGTGCCAGCAGCTTATCAGGGGGCGCGGGTCAGCCCCAGCATTTT	CASSLSGGAGQPQHF	TRBJ1-5	TRBD1	-	TRBV6-6
TGCGCCAGCAGCCAAGATCAGATAGTTTCAGGGACAGGGAACACCGGGGAGCTGTTTTTT	CASSQDQIVSGTGNTGELFF	TRBJ2-2	TRBD1	-	TRBV4-1
TGTGCCACCAAAACTATCCCGGGATCGAACACCGGGGAGCTGTTTTTT	CATKTIPGSNTGELFF	TRBJ2-2	-	-	TRBV28
TGTGCCAGCAGCTTACGAGGGCGGTACGAGCAGTACTTC	CASSLRGRYEQYF	TRBJ2-7	-	-	TRBV5-6